One and the same sample provided the 14 T cell receptor beta chains below, sequenced in a study of response to subunit inactivated influenza vaccine. MiXCR was run by TCRdb on the RT-PCR reads, yielding one entry per CDR3 protein. This table holds about half a million distinct CDR3 sequences, around 9.9% found once. Sequenced material: PBMCs from blood, taken 45 days after vaccination. The receptors come from a man over 45 who received an inactivated influenza vaccine.

The genes are TRBV6-5 and TRBJ2-7; D gene ambiguous. Germline V CDR1 and CDR2: MNHEY, SVGAGI. The ends were cut back, 0 bases at V and 2 bases at J, with 8 bases in the middle. This CDR3 spans 14 amino acids. The CDR3 DNA follows: TGTGCCAGCAGTTACTCGATAGGAGCCTACGAGCAGTACTTC. This translates into CASSYSIGAYEQYF.

This clonotype was recorded a few times. This chain joins TRBV6-5 and TRBJ1-4; D gene unclear. Deletions cut 0 bases from V and 3 bases from J, with 8 bases between. Germline V gene sequence: CDR1 MNHEY, CDR2 SVGAGI. CDR3 length: 15 amino acids. CDR3 region: CASSYSGVANEKLFF. The CDR3 DNA is TGTGCCAGCAGTTACTCCGGGGTAGCTAATGAAAAACTGTTTTTT.

The table lists this clonotype with many counts. DNA for the CDR3: TGTGCCAGCAGCTTAGATAACAACTACGAGCAGTACTTC. Translation gives CASSLDNNYEQYF. The chain employs TRBV7-9 and TRBJ2-7; D gene unclear. The CDR3 extends over 13 amino acids. From germline, CDR1 is SEHNR and CDR2 FQNEAQ (reference sequence). V lost 1 base, J lost 3 bases, and 7 bases lay in between.

This clonotype was seen many times. This chain uses TRBV10-3 with TRBJ2-5; D gene ambiguous. In germline, CDR1 is ENHRY, CDR2 SYGVKD. The CDR3 covers 14 residues. With 6 bases removed from V and 4 bases from J, the gap between germline ends came to 15 bases. The CDR3 sequence: CAIRDPGRRETQYF. CDR3 sequence (DNA): TGTGCCATCAGGGATCCCGGCCGAAGAGAGACCCAGTACTTC.

The chain links TRBV10-3 to TRBJ1-2; D perhaps matches TRBD1 (5 bases). V was trimmed by 11 bases and J by 2 bases, leaving 15 bases between them. CDR1 ENHRY and CDR2 SYGVKD come from the germline V gene. The CDR3 loop spans 13 amino acids. The CDR3 region is CAVHPQGNYGYTF. CDR3 DNA: TGTGCCGTCCATCCCCAGGGAAACTATGGCTACACCTTC.

This clonotype was detected many times. This chain uses TRBV7-9 with TRBJ1-5; no reliable D call. The germline CDR1 and CDR2 sequences are SEHNR and FQNEAQ (reference sequence). The V end lost 1 base, the J end lost 5 bases, and 3 bases lay between the germline ends. This CDR3 is built from 12 residues. DNA of the CDR3: TGTGCCAGCAGCTTAGGGGATCAGCCCCAGCATTTT. It encodes CASSLGDQPQHF. Full variable domain (missing parts from reference TRBV7-9 and TRBJ1-5): DTGVSQNPRHKITKRGQNVTFRCDPISEHNRLYWYRQTLGQGPEFLTYFQNEAQLEKSRLLSDRFSAERPKGSFSTLEIQRTEQGDSAMYLCASSLGDQPQHFGDGTRLSIL.

This clonotype was counted many times. The chain recombines TRBV20-1 with TRBJ2-7; D remains unclear. This CDR3 comprises 14 residues. CDR1 is DFQATT and CDR2 is SNEGSKA in the germline V gene (reference sequence). V gave up 3 bases and J gave up 0 bases, with 12 bases separating them. The CDR3 bases are TGCAGTGCTAGGCGTCCGATTGGCTCCTACGAGCAGTACTTC. Protein product: CSARRPIGSYEQYF.

In its sample, this clonotype was seen a few times. The chain carries TRBV7-8 and TRBJ2-5, with TRBD1 matching 10 bases. Germline CDR1 is SGHVS and CDR2 is FQNEAQ. The J segment lost 1 base and the V segment lost 6 bases, leaving 11 bases of the junction unmatched. This CDR3 is 17 amino acids long. CDR3 in amino acids: CASSFTPGQGTQETQYF. The CDR3 DNA reads as TGTGCCAGCAGTTTTACACCGGGACAGGGGACCCAAGAGACCCAGTACTTC.

This clonotype was seen at least ten times. This chain connects TRBV10-3 to TRBJ2-7; the D gene is possibly TRBD2 (7 bases). V lost 9 bases to trimming and J lost 3 bases, with 21 bases between them. The germline gives CDR1 ENHRY, CDR2 SYGVKD. The length of the CDR3 is 15 residues. CDR3: CAMSSGGAGDYEQYF. The CDR3 nucleotides read TGTGCCATGTCATCTGGGGGGGCGGGGGACTACGAGCAGTACTTC.

This clonotype was recorded at least ten times. The V gene is TRBV29-1, the J gene TRBJ1-1; tentative D call: TRBD1 (6 bases). The CDR3 covers 15 residues. Looked up from germline, CDR1 is SQVTM and CDR2 is ANQGSEA. Trimming shortened V by 4 bases and J by 8 bases, and 23 bases separated the two germline ends. DNA for the CDR3: TGCAGCGTTGTGCGAGGGGAACTTCTTGGGACAGAAGCTTTCTTT. Its translation: CSVVRGELLGTEAFF. The full variable domain, completed using reference TRBV29-1 and TRBJ1-1, is SAVISQKPSRDICQRGTSLTIQCQVDSQVTMMFWYRQQPGQSLTLIATANQGSEATYESGFVIDKFPISRPNLTFSTLTVSNMSPEDSSIYLCSVVRGELLGTEAFFGQGTRLTVV.

This clonotype was detected only a few times. This chain connects TRBV6-2 or TRBV6-3 to TRBJ2-7, with a tentative D call TRBD2 (5 bases). The CDR3 sequence is 16 residues long. CDR1 MNHEY and CDR2 SVGEGT come from the germline V gene. V lost 5 bases to trimming and J lost 6 bases, with 23 bases between them. The CDR3 coding sequence is TGTGCCAGCAGTCGCACTCTAGCTGCCTCCACTCTCGAGCAGTACTTC. Protein product: CASSRTLAASTLEQYF.

This clonotype was found a few times. V and J are TRBV29-1 and TRBJ2-7; D ambiguous. The CDR3 extends over 16 amino acids. CDR1 SQVTM and CDR2 ANQGSEA come from the germline V gene. The V end was cut by 0 bases, the J end by 4 bases, with 19 bases between. CDR3 DNA: TGCAGCGTTGAAGATAGATCGAGGAGTGGGCCTTACGAGCAGTACTTC. Protein sequence: CSVEDRSRSGPYEQYF.

In DNA, the CDR3 is TGTGCCAGCAGCCAAGACCGCGGGAGGGTAGAGACCCAGTACTTC. This translates into CASSQDRGRVETQYF. This chain uses TRBV4-2 with TRBJ2-5; TRBD2 matches at 9 bases. The CDR3 has 15 amino acids. V gave up 0 bases and J gave up 4 bases; unmatched junction bases: 3. Germline CDR1 LGHNA, CDR2 YNFKEQ.

This clonotype was detected a few times. The chain uses TRBV6-2 or TRBV6-3 and TRBJ2-1; 8 bases are shared with TRBD1. CDR1 is MNHEY and CDR2 is SVGEGT in the germline V gene. This CDR3 is built from 16 residues. J lost 8 bases, V lost 2 bases, and 11 bases had no gene match. CDR3 amino acids: CASSYPTDRVRDEQFF. For the CDR3, the DNA is TGTGCCAGCAGTTACCCTACGGACAGGGTGCGAGATGAGCAGTTCTTC.